Presented here are 17 T cell receptor beta chains from one specimen sequenced in a study of identical twins. MiXCR, applied by TCRdb to the 5' RACE reads, yields one record per CDR3 protein. The sample records around 650,000 distinct CDR3 sequences, 7% to 7.5% being singletons. This same sample was also part of a study on yellow fever vaccine responses in identical twins.

Sequences were obtained from PBMCs. All receptors come from a woman aged 18-29 years in good health.

This clonotype was counted at least ten times. The V and J genes are TRBV20-1 and TRBJ2-7, with D tentatively TRBD2 (6 bases). The CDR3 loop spans 14 amino acids. Trimming removed 6 bases from V and 4 bases from J, with 19 bases in between. The germline V gene encodes CDR1 DFQATT and CDR2 SNEGSKA (reference sequence). The chain's CDR3 is CSANQGLGSYEQYF. The CDR3 DNA reads as TGCAGTGCCAACCAGGGACTCGGGTCTTACGAGCAGTACTTC.

This clonotype was observed many times. This chain joins TRBV28 and TRBJ2-2; D is uncertain. The CDR3 runs to 15 residues. Between the trimmed V and J ends, which lost 5 bases and 0 bases, there was a span of 10 bases. Germline CDR1 and CDR2: MDHEN and SYDVKM. Here the CDR3 DNA reads TGTGCCAGCAGTCGCGCAGTCGCGAACACCGGGGAGCTGTTTTTT. It is translated as CASSRAVANTGELFF.

At least ten counts were recorded for this clonotype. The V call is TRBV6-1, the J call TRBJ2-3; a weak D match, TRBD1 (5 bases). This CDR3 has 14 amino acids. Trimming left V 7 bases short and J 2 bases short, with 13 bases between. Germline values: CDR1 MNHNS, CDR2 SASEGT. The CDR3: CASTQGANTDTQYF. CDR3 nucleotides: TGTGCCAGCACCCAAGGGGCTAACACAGATACGCAGTATTTT.

The chain's CDR3 is CASSSLDRGEQFF. The CDR3, as DNA: TGCGCCAGCAGTAGCCTAGACAGGGGCGAGCAGTTCTTC. This chain connects TRBV5-1 to TRBJ2-1; 8 bases align to TRBD1. Trimming took 5 bases from V and 10 from J; bases not matched to a gene: 8. This CDR3 region has 13 residues. CDR1 is SGHRS and CDR2 is YFSETQ in the germline V gene.

This clonotype was seen only a few times. This sequence joins TRBV5-1 and TRBJ2-3; the match to TRBD2 covers 7 bases. The CDR3 totals 14 residues. Unmatched junction bases numbered 2, after V lost 3 bases and J lost 1 base. Germline loops: CDR1 SGHRS, CDR2 YFSETQ. The CDR3 is CASSSTSGTDTQYF. The CDR3 DNA reads as TGCGCCAGCAGCTCAACTAGCGGCACAGATACGCAGTATTTT.

This clonotype was found a few times. The V call is TRBV20-1, the J call TRBJ2-2; possible D gene TRBD1, 6 bases. The CDR3 is 15 amino acids. Trimming took off 3 bases at V and 1 base at J, with 12 bases between the two ends. The germline V gene encodes CDR1 DFQATT and CDR2 SNEGSKA (reference sequence). CDR3 DNA: TGCAGTGCTAGGAATCCGGGACAGAACACCGGGGAGCTGTTTTTT. This sequence encodes CSARNPGQNTGELFF.

This sequence joins TRBV20-1 and TRBJ2-7, with D possibly called TRBD1 or TRBD2 (5 bases each). Trimming removed 0 bases at V and 1 base at J, with 13 bases between. From germline, CDR1 is DFQATT and CDR2 SNEGSKA (reference sequence). There are 15 residues in the CDR3. The CDR3 loop reads CSARDLLGESYEQYV. The CDR3 nucleotides are TGCAGTGCTAGAGACCTTCTAGGGGAGTCCTACGAGCAGTACGTC.

Remarks on this clonotype: The junction departs from the called germline gene at one end, perhaps through a read error. The V and J genes are TRBV7-7 and TRBJ2-2; TRBD1 is a possible D gene (6 bases). This CDR3 is 15 amino acids long. Germline CDR1 SSHAT, CDR2 FNYEAQ (reference sequence). In nucleotides, the CDR3 is TGTGCCAGCAGCTTAAGTACAGGGCGGACCGGGAAGCTGTTTTTT. Its translation is CASSLSTGRTGKLFF.

This chain connects TRBV5-1 to TRBJ2-3; tentative D call: TRBD2 (6 bases). Trimming took off 3 bases at V and 2 bases at J, with 13 bases between the two ends. The CDR3 length is 15 residues. Looked up from germline, CDR1 is SGHRS and CDR2 is YFSETQ. The DNA of the CDR3 is TGCGCCAGCAGCTCGGGACTGGACATCACAGATACGCAGTATTTT. Protein: CASSSGLDITDTQYF.

The gene calls are TRBV10-2 and TRBJ2-7; 9 positions agree with TRBD2. This CDR3 has 13 residues. After removal of 5 bases from V and 5 bases from J, the junction contained 4 bases not matched to a gene. CDR1 WSHSY and CDR2 SAAADI come from the germline V gene. The CDR3 DNA follows: TGCGCCAGCAGTCTAGCGGGATGGAACGAGCAGTACTTC. Amino acids: CASSLAGWNEQYF.

This clonotype was seen repeatedly, ten times or more. The V call is TRBV5-5, the J call TRBJ2-2; D might be TRBD2 (5 bases). The germline V gene has CDR1 SGHKS and CDR2 YYEKEE (reference sequence). V dropped 4 bases and J dropped 8 bases, with 15 bases sitting between them. CDR3 length: 14 residues. For the CDR3, the DNA is TGTGCCAGCAGCCCTGGACTGGGTGGAGGGGAGCTGTTTTTT. It encodes CASSPGLGGGELFF.

This clonotype was seen at least ten times. The chain links TRBV20-1 to TRBJ2-7; possible D gene TRBD1, 5 bases. V shed 5 bases and J shed 3 bases, with 17 bases lying between them. CDR1 is DFQATT and CDR2 is SNEGSKA in the germline V gene (reference sequence). The CDR3 length is 14 residues. The CDR3 protein is CSAGASRSGYEQYF. For the CDR3, the DNA is TGCAGTGCTGGGGCCTCTAGGAGTGGCTACGAGCAGTACTTC.

This clonotype occurred many times. This chain joins TRBV12-3 or TRBV12-4 and TRBJ1-2, with a tentative D call TRBD1 (5 bases). The CDR3 extends over 13 amino acids. Trimming cost V 5 bases and J 8 bases, with 15 bases left between them. CDR3 sequence reads: CASSPGRRTGYTF. The CDR3 region has the DNA TGTGCCAGCAGTCCGGGACGGCGGACGGGCTACACCTTC.

The chain has TRBV12-3 or TRBV12-4 and TRBJ1-6; D ambiguous. The CDR3 totals 13 residues. Trimming took off 6 bases at V and 7 bases at J, with 10 bases between the two ends. The CDR3 is CASRADGNSPLHF. The CDR3 DNA reads as TGTGCCAGCAGAGCGGACGGCAATTCACCCCTCCACTTT.

The chain combines TRBV24-1 with TRBJ2-1; TRBD2 matches at 10 bases. Germline V gene sequence: CDR1 KGHDR, CDR2 SFDVKD. This CDR3 region has 14 residues. The ends lost 4 bases at V and 7 bases at J; junction bases unmatched: 3. CDR3 nucleotides: TGTGCCACCAGTGAGGATAGCGGGAGGAATGAGCAGTTCTTC. Its protein product is CATSEDSGRNEQFF.

CDR3 loop: CSARDQRGTQPQHF. The CDR3 nucleotides read TGCAGTGCTAGAGATCAAAGGGGCACTCAGCCCCAGCATTTT. V is TRBV20-1 and J is TRBJ1-5; D possibly corresponds to TRBD1 (5 bases). CDR3 size: 14 residues. The germline V gene encodes CDR1 DFQATT and CDR2 SNEGSKA (reference sequence). V lost 0 bases and J lost 6, with 12 bases in between.

This clonotype occurred many times. The chain's CDR3 is CSARPLGTGYGYTF. CDR3 nucleotide sequence: TGCAGTGCTAGACCTTTAGGGACTGGCTATGGCTACACCTTC. This rearrangement joins TRBV20-1 to TRBJ1-2, with D possibly matching TRBD1 (5 bases). The V end was cut by 2 bases, the J end by 4 bases, with 14 bases between. This CDR3 is built from 14 residues. Germline CDR1 DFQATT, CDR2 SNEGSKA (reference sequence).